The rows below give T cell receptor beta chains drawn from one sample of a study of monozygotic twins with inflammatory bowel disease. TCRdb reworked the 5' RACE reads into one entry per CDR3 protein, no DNA. This sample's table reports 150,000 to 200,000 distinct CDR3 sequences. The specimen was blood. The receptors were gathered from a human donor with ulcerative colitis or Crohn's disease, or a healthy co-twin of an affected twin (not recorded which). Both conserved end residues are part of each CDR3.

J | V | CDR3
TRBJ2-7 | TRBV4-3 | CASSQEASGAYEQYF
TRBJ2-3 | TRBV4-3 | CASSQDPGLAGTDTQYF
TRBJ2-7 | TRBV6-6 | CASSPRGYEQYF
TRBJ1-2 | TRBV6-1 | CASSVTQGMYGYTF
TRBJ2-3 | TRBV5-6 | CASSRPTSTQYF
TRBJ2-4 | TRBV27 | CASSPGWTKNIQYF
TRBJ1-1 | TRBV6-1 | CASSPGQYDTEAFF
TRBJ2-1 | TRBV20-1 | CSAIRGGSYNEQFF
TRBJ1-2 | TRBV20-1 | CSTEELGLLGYTF
TRBJ2-7 | TRBV5-1 | CASSLERRQPKGGYEQYF
TRBJ2-2 | TRBV19 | CASSPPGSGSFGELFF
TRBJ2-3 | TRBV7-3 | CASSPSSGGARDTQYF
TRBJ2-2 | TRBV7-2 | CASSLDSETGELFF
TRBJ1-1 | TRBV5-1 | CASSLRGSEAFF
TRBJ2-7 | TRBV5-1 | CASSLAVTGGPREQYF
TRBJ1-6 | TRBV10-3 | CAISEGGRGNSPLHF
TRBJ1-3 | TRBV4-2 | CASSQVATDSGNTIYF
TRBJ2-7 | TRBV7-2 | CASSLGPGGEYEQYF
TRBJ2-6 | TRBV2 | CASSVRFPGANVLTF
TRBJ2-5 | TRBV19 | CASSEGDSQETQYF
TRBJ2-1 | TRBV7-3 | CASSLNPSGHEQFF
TRBJ2-2 | TRBV5-4 | CASSSGRTNTGELFF
TRBJ2-1 | TRBV6-6 | CASKTPGDNEQFF
TRBJ2-2 | TRBV6-5 | CASSYGDSFYTGELFF
TRBJ2-1 | TRBV11-3 | CASSSGSYNEQFF
TRBJ2-1 | TRBV6-2/TRBV6-3 | CASRRLVDNEQFF
TRBJ2-1 | TRBV13 | CASSLEGLAALNEQFF
TRBJ2-3 | TRBV30 | CAWSGENTDTQYF
TRBJ1-2 | TRBV2 | CASKGPNHYGYIF